The rows below give T cell receptor beta chains drawn from one sample of a study of blood T cell repertoires in COVID-19. This table comes from immunoSEQ multiplex PCR, and its TCRdb copy is limited to in-frame clones, with some not included. The data contain around 250,000 clones, about four fifths of them singletons. Sequencing input: peripheral blood. Every receptor here comes from a young woman with acute or convalescent COVID-19. Both conserved end residues are part of each CDR3. A D gene is named only where the DNA matches it firmly. The size of a clone is reported for some rows only, either as once, few or many, or as a class for expanded clones.

v_call	j_call	d_call	cdr3_length	clone_size	cdr3_aa	cdr3_nt
TRBV27	TRBJ2-2	TRBD2	15	few	CASRSLAGHTGELFF	TGTGCCAGCAGGTCATTAGCGGGGCACACCGGGGAGCTGTTTTTT
TRBV20-1	TRBJ2-7	.	14	.	CSASLAAPSYEQYF	TGCAGTGCTAGTTTGGCGGCACCGTCCTACGAGCAGTACTTC
TRBV6-5	TRBJ2-7	.	15	.	CASSYIRQGTYEQYF	TGTGCCAGCAGTTACATAAGGCAGGGGACCTACGAGCAGTACTTC
TRBV28	TRBJ1-5	TRBD1	21	.	CASSQLARDRGLSYSNQPQHF	TGTGCCAGCAGCCAATTAGCCCGGGACAGGGGACTTTCCTATAGCAATCAGCCCCAGCATTTT
TRBV7-3	TRBJ2-3	.	16	.	CASSPGGPSNTDTQYF	TGTGCCAGCAGCCCCGGGGGACCATCGAACACAGATACGCAGTATTTT
TRBV2	TRBJ1-5	TRBD1	15	few	CASNTGGASNQPQHF	TGTGCCAGCAACACAGGGGGGGCTAGCAATCAGCCCCAGCATTTT
TRBV2	TRBJ1-1	.	15	few	CASRRFNSEHTEAFF	TGTGCCAGCAGACGGTTTAATTCTGAACACACTGAAGCTTTCTTT
TRBV5-4	TRBJ1-1	TRBD1	13	.	CASSPDRDTEAFF	TGTGCCAGCAGCCCAGACAGGGACACTGAAGCTTTCTTT
TRBV28	TRBJ2-3	.	17	once	CASRARRKLGRVDTQYF	TGTGCCAGCCGCGCTCGGAGGAAGCTAGGACGGGTAGATACGCAGTATTTT
TRBV7-2	TRBJ2-5	.	16	.	CASSSRLGPVRETQYF	TGTGCCAGCAGCTCCCGATTGGGGCCGGTACGAGAGACCCAGTACTTC
TRBV27	TRBJ2-1	TRBD2	16	.	CASSLFSRELYNEQFF	TGTGCCAGCAGTTTGTTTTCGCGGGAGTTATACAATGAGCAGTTCTTC
TRBV7-2	TRBJ2-7	.	12	many	CASSLDRTGQYF	TGTGCCAGCAGCTTAGACAGGACCGGGCAGTACTTC
TRBV12-3/TRBV12-4	TRBJ1-1	.	13	.	CASRSRDTTEAFF	TGTGCCAGCAGAAGCCGGGACACAACTGAAGCTTTCTTT
TRBV6-2/TRBV6-3	TRBJ1-1	TRBD1	15	few	CASSSPNRGDSEAFF	TGTGCCAGCAGCTCCCCTAACAGGGGGGACTCTGAAGCTTTCTTT
TRBV18	TRBJ1-2	.	16	once	CASSPLGGGENYGYTF	TGTGCCAGCTCACCCCTTGGGGGGGGTGAGAACTATGGCTACACCTTC
TRBV5-6	TRBJ2-7	.	13	.	CASSPGGPTGQYF	TGTGCCAGCAGCCCCGGGGGGCCAACGGGACAGTACTTC
TRBV10-2	TRBJ1-2	TRBD1	16	.	CASSGAGDGTGDGYTF	TGCGCCAGCAGTGGGGCCGGGGATGGGACAGGGGATGGCTACACCTTC
TRBV19	TRBJ2-3	.	14	.	CASSMTSGPDTQYF	TGTGCCAGTAGTATGACAAGCGGGCCAGATACGCAGTATTTT
TRBV2	TRBJ1-2	TRBD1	17	few	CASRRATGAVANYGYTF	TGTGCCAGCAGGAGGGCGACAGGGGCCGTGGCTAACTATGGCTACACCTTC
TRBV7-8	TRBJ1-1	.	14	.	CASSLGGRNTEAFF	TGTGCCAGCAGCTTGGGAGGACGGAACACTGAAGCTTTCTTT
TRBV5-1	TRBJ1-2	.	14	few	CASRLGTTNYGYTF	TGCGCCAGCAGACTTGGTACCACTAACTATGGCTACACCTTC
TRBV29-1	TRBJ1-5	.	13	.	CSVLGGAGQPQHF	TGCAGCGTTCTAGGGGGGGCAGGACAGCCCCAGCATTTT
TRBV10-3	TRBJ1-4	.	15	.	CAIRPGGDVNEKLFF	TGTGCCATCAGACCCGGCGGCGATGTTAATGAAAAACTGTTTTTT
TRBV6-5	TRBJ1-2	.	15	once	CASSYGQGMNYGYTF	TGTGCCAGCAGTTACGGGCAGGGTATGAACTATGGCTACACCTTC
TRBV19	TRBJ1-2	TRBD1	17	once	CASSIPRSRQGVYGYTF	TGTGCCAGTAGTATACCACGATCTAGACAGGGGGTCTATGGCTACACCTTC
TRBV7-9	TRBJ2-2	TRBD2	16	.	CASSPRTSENTGELFF	TGTGCCAGCAGCCCACGGACTAGCGAGAACACCGGGGAGCTGTTTTTT
TRBV19	TRBJ1-1	TRBD1	16	.	CASSIRPGQGLTEAFF	TGTGCCAGTAGTATCCGCCCGGGACAGGGTTTAACTGAAGCTTTCTTT
TRBV7-2	TRBJ2-4	.	15	.	CASSDPNGALDIQYF	TGTGCCAGCAGCGATCCAAATGGGGCCTTGGACATTCAGTACTTC
TRBV15	TRBJ2-1	TRBD2	14	.	CATSRVGGVNEQFF	TGTGCCACCAGCAGAGTCGGGGGGGTGAATGAGCAGTTCTTC
TRBV4-3	TRBJ1-1	.	15	.	CASSRAGGGNTEAFF	TGCGCCAGCAGCCGGGCCGGCGGAGGTAACACTGAAGCTTTCTTT
TRBV5-8	TRBJ1-2	TRBD1	13	.	CASSGQGDYGYTF	TGTGCCAGCAGCGGACAGGGTGACTATGGCTACACCTTC
TRBV5-1	TRBJ1-2	.	14	.	CASSLVVQDYGYTF	TGCGCCAGCAGCTTGGTTGTACAGGACTATGGCTACACCTTC
TRBV6-2/TRBV6-3	TRBJ2-3	.	16	.	CASSYGLAESTDTQYF	TGTGCCAGCAGTTATGGCCTAGCCGAGAGCACAGATACGCAGTATTTT
TRBV6-2/TRBV6-3	TRBJ1-2	TRBD1	17	.	CASSYGLIGQDNYGYTF	TGTGCCAGCAGTTACGGACTGATTGGACAGGATAACTATGGCTACACCTTC
TRBV6-2/TRBV6-3	TRBJ2-1	TRBD2	17	.	CASSSIPGTSGRYEQFF	TGTGCCAGCAGTTCAATTCCCGGGACTAGCGGGAGATATGAGCAGTTCTTC
TRBV3-1/TRBV3-2	TRBJ2-7	TRBD2	14	once	CASSLSGSTSEQYF	TGTGCCAGCAGCCTTAGCGGGAGTACGTCCGAGCAGTACTTC
TRBV30	TRBJ2-7	TRBD2	14	.	CAWSVTSGSSEQYF	TGTGCCTGGAGTGTCACTAGCGGGAGTTCCGAGCAGTACTTC
TRBV28	TRBJ1-1	.	14	.	CASRPFGQKTEAFF	TGTGCCAGCAGACCATTCGGACAGAAAACCGAAGCTTTCTTT
TRBV28	TRBJ2-7	.	11	.	CASSFVNEQYF	TGTGCCAGCAGTTTTGTTAACGAGCAGTACTTC
TRBV27	TRBJ2-3	TRBD2	15	.	CASSSGAGYTDTQYF	TGTGCCAGCAGTTCAGGAGCGGGATACACAGATACGCAGTATTTT
TRBV4-3	TRBJ2-7	.	13	.	CASSQVGAYEQYF	TGCGCCAGCAGCCAGGTTGGAGCCTACGAGCAGTACTTC
TRBV25-1	TRBJ2-5	TRBD1	13	once	CASSRTGGKTQYF	TGTGCCAGCAGTAGGACAGGGGGGAAGACCCAGTACTTC